A selection of T cell receptor beta chains follows, all from one sample in a study of CD4 and CD8 cells across lung adenocarcinoma regions. MiXCR was run by TCRdb on the PCR reads, yielding one entry per CDR3 protein. The repertoire holds more than 9,500 distinct CDR3 sequences, with 47% as singletons. The sequencing input was CD8+ T cells from the margin of a lung tumor. The receptors originated from a female donor with lung adenocarcinoma. The CD4 and CD8 labels of this study may be unreliable. The CDR3 runs from the conserved cysteine through the conserved F or W. Fields, in order: CDR3 length, V gene, clone size, J gene, D gene, CDR3 protein, CDR3 DNA. The D gene is left open where the match is weak. Clone size is given for some rows only: seen once, a few or many times, or a class if the clone is expanded.

15,TRBV27,medium-sized,TRBJ1-2,.,CASSLSAAQIYGYTF,TGTGCCAGCAGTTTATCGGCAGCACAGATCTATGGCTACACCTTC
15,TRBV10-3,.,TRBJ2-1,.,CAISESGGDTGEQFF,TGTGCCATCAGTGAGTCGGGGGGGGATACAGGGGAGCAGTTTTTC
15,TRBV6-1,.,TRBJ2-3,TRBD2,CASTGLAGEWETQYF,TGTGCCAGCACAGGACTAGCGGGAGAATGGGAGACCCAGTATTTT
14,TRBV6-1,.,TRBJ2-2,TRBD1,CASRDTGEPGELFF,TGTGCCAGCAGGGATACAGGGGAACCCGGGGAGCTGTTTTTT
15,TRBV7-8,once,TRBJ2-7,.,CASSLAFGQSYEQYF,TGTGCCAGCAGCTTAGCGTTTGGGCAGTCATACGAGCAGTACTTC
13,TRBV3-1,.,TRBJ1-5,.,CASSQGVYQPQHF,TGTGCCAGCAGCCAAGGGGTCTATCAGCCCCAGCATTTT
15,TRBV19,.,TRBJ1-4,.,CASSLEAEYNEKLFF,TGTGCCAGTAGTTTGGAGGCGGAGTATAATGAAAAACTGTTTTTT
10,TRBV6-5,.,TRBJ2-1,TRBD2,CASSWEGQYF,TGTGCCAGCAGTTGGGAGGGGCAGTACTTT
15,TRBV12-3/TRBV12-4,medium-sized,TRBJ2-1,TRBD2,CASSFSSGGASEQFF,TGTGCCAGCAGTTTCTCTAGCGGGGGGGCCAGTGAGCAGTTCTTC
13,TRBV6-1,medium-sized,TRBJ1-2,TRBD1,CASSVGTDYGYTF,TGTGCCAGCAGTGTCGGGACAGACTATGGCTACACCTTC
16,TRBV6-1,.,TRBJ2-3,TRBD2,CASREVAGGPSDTQYF,TGTGCCAGCAGAGAGGTAGCGGGAGGGCCATCAGATACGCAGTATTTT
17,TRBV6-1,.,TRBJ2-1,.,CASSDFLGVGAYNVQFF,TGTGCCAGCAGTGACTTCTTGGGCGTGGGAGCCTACAATGTGCAGTTCTTC
18,TRBV7-9,.,TRBJ1-1,TRBD1,CASSLNIGGRGMNTEAFF,TGTGCCAGCAGCTTAAATATAGGCGGCAGGGGGATGAACACTGAAGCTTTCTTT
12,TRBV10-2,medium-sized,TRBJ1-2,.,CASTMTAYGYTF,TGCGCCAGCACCATGACAGCCTATGGCTACACCTTC
14,TRBV6-1,.,TRBJ2-1,TRBD1,CASREPGQGVEQFF,TGTGCCAGCAGGGAACCGGGACAGGGAGTCGAGCAGTTCTTC
15,TRBV5-4,many,TRBJ2-3,.,CASSSLTRSTDTQYF,TGTGCCAGCAGCTCACTAACCCGCAGCACAGATACGCAGTATTTT
13,TRBV10-2,.,TRBJ2-3,TRBD1,CAAGTGATNTQYF,TGCGCAGCCGGGACAGGGGCCACAAATACGCAGTACTTT
16,TRBV6-1,few,TRBJ2-1,.,CASSESTGSSYNEQFF,TGTGCCAGCAGTGAATCTACTGGTAGCTCCTACAATGAGCAGTTCTTC
13,TRBV7-2,many,TRBJ1-4,.,CASSSGVNEKLFF,TGTGCCAGCAGCTCCGGGGTTAATGAAAAACTGTTTTTT
13,TRBV6-2/TRBV6-3,.,TRBJ2-2,.,CASSYGVTGELFF,TGTGCCAGCAGTTACGGAGTGACCGGGGAGCTGTTTTTT
15,TRBV27,.,TRBJ1-6,.,CASSLGGRDHSPLHF,TGTGCCAGCAGTTTAGGGGGCAGGGATCACTCACCCCTCCACTTT
14,TRBV6-1,medium-sized,TRBJ1-4,.,CASSAGRENEKLFF,TGTGCCAGCAGTGCGGGACGGGAGAATGAAAAACTGTTTTTT